One sample yielded the 20 T cell receptor beta chains listed below, sequenced in a study of blood T cell repertoires in COVID-19. Generated by immunoSEQ multiplex PCR, the TCRdb table keeps only in-frame clones and is missing some. The data contain some 170,000 clones, approximately 80% of them singletons. The sample was peripheral blood. The receptors originated from a man aged 55 to 70 with acute or convalescent COVID-19.

This chain uses TRBV5-4 with TRBJ2-1, with D perhaps TRBD2 (5 bases). There are 11 residues in the CDR3. The V and J ends lost 3 bases and 8 bases respectively, with 6 bases between them. Germline CDR1 reads SGHNT; CDR2 reads YYREEE (reference sequence). CDR3 sequence (DNA): TGTGCCAGCAGCTCGGGGTATGAGCAGTTCTTC. This sequence encodes CASSSGYEQFF.

The gene calls are TRBV9 and TRBJ1-6; D is ambiguous. Germline V gene sequence: CDR1 SGDLS, CDR2 YYNGEE. V was clipped by 3 bases and J by 5 bases, with 12 bases between them. The length of the CDR3 is 15 residues. The CDR3 DNA reads TGTGCCAGCAGCGGTGGATACGGGAATAATTCACCCCTCCACTTT. This codes for CASSGGYGNNSPLHF.

V is TRBV7-8 and J is TRBJ1-5; TRBD1 agrees at 7 bases. The V gene end was trimmed by 4 bases and the J gene end by 6 bases; junction bases not matched to a gene: 9. CDR3 length equals 15 residues. The germline V gene encodes CDR1 SGHVS and CDR2 FQNEAQ. CDR3 DNA: TGTGCCAGCAGCTCTCTCCGGGACAGCGGTCAGCCCCAGCATTTT. Encoded protein: CASSSLRDSGQPQHF.

This clone was counted a single time. The chain is built from TRBV9 and TRBJ2-1; TRBD1 aligns across 8 bases. The junction had 6 bases not matched to a gene; V was cut back by 0 bases and J by 7 bases. From germline, CDR1 is SGDLS and CDR2 YYNGEE. CDR3 length equals 15 residues. The CDR3 bases are TGTGCCAGCAGCGTAGTGGGGGACAGGCCAAATGAGCAGTTCTTC. Residues: CASSVVGDRPNEQFF.

This sequence joins TRBV5-1 and TRBJ1-6; unclear D gene. Germline V gene data show CDR1 as SGHRS and CDR2 as YFSETQ. The CDR3 totals 18 residues. V was trimmed by 0 bases and J by 6 bases, leaving 19 bases between them. The CDR3 DNA is TGCGCCAGCAGCTTGGGACCCCGGACGACCGGACTTAATTCACCCCTCCACTTT. It translates to CASSLGPRTTGLNSPLHF.

For this clone: Distinct nucleotide sequences in the sample also encode this CDR3. The chain is built from TRBV4-1 and TRBJ2-3; D is ambiguous. CDR3 length: 14 amino acids. V dropped 0 bases and J dropped 2 bases, with 6 bases sitting between them. Germline loops: CDR1 MGHRA, CDR2 YSYEKL. The CDR3 region has the DNA TGCGCCAGCAGCCAAGATAAACACACAGATACGCAGTATTTT. Residues: CASSQDKHTDTQYF.

The DNA of the CDR3 is TGCGCCAGCAGTGAAACAGGGGGTCAGCCCCAGCATTTT. Translation: CASSETGGQPQHF. The genes are TRBV10-1 and TRBJ1-5, with TRBD1 identical over 8 bases. The length of the CDR3 is 13 residues. CDR1 is WNHNN, CDR2 SYGVQD, per germline (reference sequence). Losses at the gene ends were 3 bases for V and 6 bases for J; bases not matched to a gene: 1.

The chain combines TRBV10-3 with TRBJ2-2; the match to TRBD1 covers 11 bases. Germline assignment: CDR1 ENHRY and CDR2 SYGVKD. The junction had 5 bases not matched to a gene; V was cut back by 7 bases and J by 1 base. This CDR3 has 16 amino acids. Here the CDR3 reads CAINPGTGGNTGELFF. CDR3 sequence (DNA): TGTGCCATCAATCCCGGGACAGGGGGGAACACCGGGGAGCTGTTTTTT.

This clone was detected only once. The chain employs TRBV11-2 and TRBJ2-3; 11 bases agree with TRBD2. Trimming removed 2 bases from V and 4 bases from J; junction bases left unmatched: 5. Germline values: CDR1 SGHAT, CDR2 FQNNGV. The CDR3 has 16 residues. The CDR3 spells CASSLSGTSGPDTQYF. CDR3 nucleotides: TGTGCCAGCAGCTTATCCGGGACTAGCGGCCCAGATACGCAGTATTTT.

The chain couples TRBV19 to TRBJ1-5; tentatively, D is TRBD1 (6 bases). V was shortened by 1 base and J by 7 bases, with 14 bases between the two germline ends. This CDR3 has 15 amino acids. Germline CDR1 reads LNHDA; CDR2 reads SQIVND (reference sequence). The CDR3 loop reads CASSIVAGVQQPQHF. CDR3 DNA sequence: TGTGCCAGTAGTATAGTGGCAGGGGTTCAGCAGCCCCAGCATTTT.

The rearrangement uses TRBV7-3 and TRBJ2-2; D perhaps matches TRBD2 (6 bases). The V gene lost 6 bases and the J gene lost 4 bases, with 18 bases spanning the gap. From germline, CDR1 is SGHTA and CDR2 FQGTGA. This CDR3 is built from 16 residues. CDR3 sequence: CASSLSPLGGTGELFF. The CDR3 nucleotides read TGTGCCAGCAGTTTATCCCCTCTGGGGGGCACCGGGGAGCTGTTTTTT.

This chain connects TRBV5-1 to TRBJ2-2; tentatively, D is TRBD2 (5 bases). The CDR3 runs 16 residues. Trimming stripped 4 bases from V and 7 bases from J, with 20 bases between. Germline CDR1 reads SGHRS; CDR2 reads YFSETQ. DNA for the CDR3: TGCGCCAGCAGCCACGCTTGGCCGCCTGAGGGCGGGGAGCTGTTTTTT. This gives the protein CASSHAWPPEGGELFF.

The chain joins TRBV3-1 (or the pseudogene TRBV3-2) to TRBJ1-1; perhaps TRBD1 as D (6 bases). Germline values: CDR1 LGHDT, CDR2 YNNKEL (reference sequence). CDR3 length equals 14 residues. V gave up 2 bases and J gave up 10 bases, with 17 bases separating them. The DNA of the CDR3 is TGTGCCAGCAGCCAATATCAGGGGTTCGGTGGAGCTTTCTTT. Encoded protein: CASSQYQGFGGAFF.

The CDR3 loop reads CASSGTGGLYEQYF. The CDR3 DNA reads as TGTGCCAGCAGCGGGACAGGGGGTCTCTACGAGCAGTACTTC. This chain links TRBV5-4 with TRBJ2-7; 11 bases agree with TRBD1. V gave up 4 bases and J gave up 3 bases; unmatched junction bases: 3. The V gene's germline CDR1 is SGHNT and CDR2 YYREEE (reference sequence). This CDR3 spans 14 amino acids.

The chain has TRBV11-2 and TRBJ2-7, with TRBD2 matching 14 bases. Germline V lookup: CDR1 SGHAT, CDR2 FQNNGV. The CDR3 has 18 residues. Trimming at V came to 4 bases and at J to 0 bases, leaving 8 bases not matched to a gene. CDR3 nucleotide sequence: TGTGCCAGCAGCTGGTTGACTAGCGGGGGGGACCTCTCCTACGAGCAGTACTTC. Translated, it gives CASSWLTSGGDLSYEQYF.

V usage is TRBV13 and J usage is TRBJ1-1; D is possibly TRBD1 (5 bases). Germline values: CDR1 PRHDT, CDR2 FYEKMQ (reference sequence). The CDR3 covers 12 residues. Trimming removed 1 base at V and 7 bases at J, with 7 bases between. The CDR3 DNA follows: TGTGCCAGCAGCTTAGAAAGGGGTGAAGCTTTCTTT. Protein: CASSLERGEAFF.

In nucleotides, the CDR3 is TGTGCCAGCAGCTTCGGGACAGGGGGCCTAAAACTGTTTTTT. Its translation: CASSFGTGGLKLFF. The V and J genes are TRBV7-9 and TRBJ1-4; TRBD1 matches at 12 bases. Germline-derived CDR1 and CDR2 are SEHNR and FQNEAQ (reference sequence). J was trimmed by 10 bases and V by 3 bases; bases with no gene match: 3. This CDR3 is 14 amino acids long.

The J gene is TRBJ2-3, the V gene TRBV3-1 (or the pseudogene TRBV3-2); D might be TRBD1 (8 bases). Germline values: CDR1 LGHDT, CDR2 YNNKEL (reference sequence). The CDR3 totals 15 residues. Trimming took off 3 bases at V and 2 bases at J, with 12 bases between the two ends. As DNA, the CDR3 is TGTGCCAGCAGCCACACAGGGGGGGACACAGATACGCAGTATTTT. Translating gives CASSHTGGDTDTQYF.

V and J are TRBV10-3 and TRBJ2-7; 9 bases line up with TRBD1. This CDR3 contains 16 residues. Trimming at V came to 4 bases and at J to 0 bases, leaving 7 bases not matched to a gene. CDR1 and CDR2 (germline): ENHRY, SYGVKD. This chain's CDR3 is CAISVGQGMLSYEQYF. In DNA form, the CDR3 reads TGTGCCATCAGTGTCGGACAGGGGATGCTCTCCTACGAGCAGTACTTC.

This chain links TRBV18 with TRBJ2-1, with TRBD2 identical over 8 bases. This CDR3 contains 17 residues. CDR1 and CDR2 from the germline V gene are KGHSH and LQKENI. V was clipped by 6 bases and J by 8 bases; unmatched bases: 18. The CDR3 region is CASSQGSGGFEVDEQFF. The CDR3 DNA follows: TGTGCCAGCTCCCAGGGCAGCGGGGGCTTCGAAGTAGATGAGCAGTTCTTC.